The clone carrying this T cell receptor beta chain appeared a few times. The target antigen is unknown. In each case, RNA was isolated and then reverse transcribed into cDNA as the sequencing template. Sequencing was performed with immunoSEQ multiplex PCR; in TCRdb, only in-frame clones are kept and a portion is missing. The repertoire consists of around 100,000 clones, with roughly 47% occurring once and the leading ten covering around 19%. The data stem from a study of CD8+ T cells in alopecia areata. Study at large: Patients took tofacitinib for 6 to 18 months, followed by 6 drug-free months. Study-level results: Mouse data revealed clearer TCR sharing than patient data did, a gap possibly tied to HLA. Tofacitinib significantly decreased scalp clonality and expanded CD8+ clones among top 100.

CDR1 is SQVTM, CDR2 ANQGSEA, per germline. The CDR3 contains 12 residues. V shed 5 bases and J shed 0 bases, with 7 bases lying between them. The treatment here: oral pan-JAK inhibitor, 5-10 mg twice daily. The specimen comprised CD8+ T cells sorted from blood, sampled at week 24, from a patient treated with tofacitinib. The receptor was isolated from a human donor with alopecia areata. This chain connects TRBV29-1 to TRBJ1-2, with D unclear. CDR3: CSVPGANYGYTF. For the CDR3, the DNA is TGCAGCGTTCCGGGAGCTAACTATGGCTACACCTTC.